This TCR beta chain was documented in a study of blood T cell repertoires in COVID-19. Study summary: Sites in the United States, Italy and Spain provided acute and convalescent COVID-19 samples. T cells, B-cell-depleted T cells, or PBMCs supplied cDNA or gDNA.

Authors' methods: Reference gene primers were amplified, and this amplification served to estimate nucleated cell counts. The protocol was immunoSEQ multiplex PCR, while the TCRdb copy is restricted to in-frame clones and leaves out a portion. D and trimming were read from the DNA, whereas the V and J calls and clone size are those reported in that table. The sample lists around 300,000 clones; roughly 86% were seen once. Germline V gives CDR1 SNHLY, CDR2 FYNNEI. This CDR3 spans 13 amino acids. Between the trimmed V and J ends, which lost 4 bases and 2 bases, there was a span of 9 bases. The chain recombines TRBV2 with TRBJ2-7, with a weak D call TRBD1 (5 bases). The source is a young man with active or convalescent COVID-19. Sequences were obtained from peripheral blood. For the CDR3, the DNA is TGTGCCAGCAGTGGGGGCAAAACCTACGAGCAGTACTTC. This translates into CASSGGKTYEQYF.